A selection of T cell receptor beta chains follows, all from one sample in a study of Ad26.COV2.S vaccination and SARS-CoV-2 variants. Profiling relied on immunoSEQ multiplex PCR, and the TCRdb table lists in-frame clones only, not all of them. The data contain about 420,000 clones, roughly 90% of them singletons. The sample in question was peripheral blood, obtained in a trial of Ad26.COV2.S vaccine versus placebo. The source of these receptors is a person between 18 and 65 years old who received the Ad26.COV2.S COVID-19 vaccine or a placebo. Each CDR3 is given without its conserved first and last residue. Each record gives: V gene, J gene, CDR3 protein.

>TRBV4-3|TRBJ1-2
ASSQDTLGVSGYT
>TRBV5-1|TRBJ1-2
ASSMAGIYGYT
>TRBV11-2|TRBJ1-3
ASKGGAVDTIY
>TRBV5-6|TRBJ2-2
ASSPALWGTGELF
>TRBV11-2|TRBJ2-7
ASSLEGRTYEQY
>TRBV10-2|TRBJ1-2
ASREARDGYT
>TRBV4-3|TRBJ1-2
ASSQGLGGVYGYT
>TRBV5-1|TRBJ2-7
ASSVEGLYGEQY
>TRBV7-9|TRBJ1-1
AGSGAETEAF
>TRBV7-3|TRBJ2-1
ASSILAGGSYNEQF
>TRBV5-1|TRBJ2-3
ASSLQGASKDTQY
>TRBV28|TRBJ2-5
ASSFFVITRGSEETQY
>TRBV5-1|TRBJ1-1
ASSLGGPDRGEAF
>TRBV24-1|TRBJ2-7
ATMEGTTYEQY
>TRBV7-9|TRBJ2-7
ASSHDKPYEQY
>TRBV7-9|TRBJ2-3
ASSSPTGGGYHLDTQY
>TRBV30|TRBJ2-6
AGQVSSGANVLT
>TRBV19|TRBJ2-1
ASSIVGYSGYF
>TRBV7-3|TRBJ2-7
ASSWEAAAVEQY
>TRBV28|TRBJ1-1
ASPPSPGSRLHEAF
>TRBV6-5|TRBJ2-5
ASSRGRALWETQY
>TRBV24-1|TRBJ2-1
ATSEGWTVLNEQF
>TRBV6-2/TRBV6-3|TRBJ2-5
ASSYPGQGKSQETQY
>TRBV7-9|TRBJ2-7
ASSPPARDRNEQY
>TRBV30|TRBJ2-3
AWSGGNTDTQY
>TRBV6-2/TRBV6-3|TRBJ2-5
ASSYSPDSQETQY
>TRBV9|TRBJ2-3
ASSVQVAGGGMTDTQY
>TRBV27|TRBJ1-4
ASSKDRAGEKLF
>TRBV28|TRBJ1-5
ASTLSSSNQPQH
>TRBV12-3/TRBV12-4|TRBJ2-7
ASTTSYEQY
>TRBV4-1|TRBJ1-1
ASSQAPTVNTEAF
>TRBV7-8|TRBJ2-5
ASSLGVSGGPIFSTQY
>TRBV13|TRBJ2-7
ATARGPGDEQY
>TRBV6-2/TRBV6-3|TRBJ1-1
ASSGSGAHFGAEAF
>TRBV6-6|TRBJ2-7
ASSYEGLAFEQY
>TRBV9|TRBJ2-7
ASSPYLWGIDEQY
>TRBV9|TRBJ2-7
ASSGGGPGYEQY
>TRBV7-9|TRBJ2-3
ASSSLGATQY
>TRBV3-1/TRBV3-2|TRBJ2-2
ASSRRTGSAGELF
>TRBV7-2|TRBJ2-3
ASTFQGADTQY
>TRBV28|TRBJ2-3
ASSFQQDTQY
>TRBV11-2|TRBJ2-4
ASSLGTGLAKNIQY
>TRBV9|TRBJ1-4
ASSVVGTGPEKLF
>TRBV4-3|TRBJ1-5
ASSHLGLPRRNQPQH
>TRBV9|TRBJ1-3
ASSVATVASGNTIY
>TRBV27|TRBJ1-6
ASSLIQGNSPLH
>TRBV11-3|TRBJ2-2
ASSASPGQGAAGELF
>TRBV30|TRBJ2-3
AWRAGQGASDTQY